Detailed here is one T cell receptor beta chain. Its antigen remains unidentified. This entry is derived from a study of T cell responses to AZD1222 COVID-19 vaccine. Study-wide results and limits: The donors showed a predominance of white British ancestry and of females, with possible underestimation of clonal diversity. Repertoire sampling was restricted to post-peak T cell response timepoints. Variant regions that are unmutated are reportedly the target of nearly half of spike-specific TCRs. Among vaccine-associated CD4 TCRs, coverage spanned spike, with dominance at 160-218 and 743-854.

The CDR3 is made up of 13 amino acids. Germline V lookup: CDR1 SEHNR, CDR2 FQNEAQ (reference sequence). V was trimmed by 5 bases and J by 6 bases, leaving 13 bases between them. Clones were read by immunoSEQ multiplex PCR, and TCRdb kept only the in-frame ones, dropping some. This repertoire shows around 150,000 clones, 92% found once; its top ten account for approximately 1.3%. The material was peripheral blood, obtained 28 days after the second AZD1222 dose. The clonotype originates from an adult who received the AZD1222 COVID-19 vaccine. J is TRBJ1-2 and V is TRBV7-9; possible D gene TRBD1, 5 bases. The CDR3 region has the DNA TGTGCCAGCAGCCGAGCGGGACGCGATGGCTACACCTTC. This codes for CASSRAGRDGYTF. Variable domain in full (rest from reference TRBV7-9 and TRBJ1-2): DTGVSQNPRHKITKRGQNVTFRCDPISEHNRLYWYRQTLGQGPEFLTYFQNEAQLEKSRLLSDRFSAERPKGSFSTLEIQRTEQGDSAMYLCASSRAGRDGYTFGSGTRLTVV.